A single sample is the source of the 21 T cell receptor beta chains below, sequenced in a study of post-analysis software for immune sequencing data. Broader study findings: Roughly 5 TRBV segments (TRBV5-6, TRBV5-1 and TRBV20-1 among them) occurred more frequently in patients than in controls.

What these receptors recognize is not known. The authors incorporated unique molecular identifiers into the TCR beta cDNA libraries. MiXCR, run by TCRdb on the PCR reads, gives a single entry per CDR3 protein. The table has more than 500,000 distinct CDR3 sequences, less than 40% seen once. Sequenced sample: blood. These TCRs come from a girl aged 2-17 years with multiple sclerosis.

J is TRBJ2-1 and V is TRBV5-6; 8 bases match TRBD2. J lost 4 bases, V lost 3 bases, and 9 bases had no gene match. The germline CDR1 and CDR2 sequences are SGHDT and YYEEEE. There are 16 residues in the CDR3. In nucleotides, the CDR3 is TGTGCCAGCAGCTGGGCTACTAGCGGTTTTTACAATGAGCAGTTCTTC. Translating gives CASSWATSGFYNEQFF.

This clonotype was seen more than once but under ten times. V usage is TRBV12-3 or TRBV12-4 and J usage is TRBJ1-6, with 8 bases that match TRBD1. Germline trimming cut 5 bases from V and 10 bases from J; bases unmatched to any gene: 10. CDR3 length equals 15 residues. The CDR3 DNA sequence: TGTGCCAGCAGTGGGACAGGTCCCACGGACTCACCCCTCCACTTT. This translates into CASSGTGPTDSPLHF.

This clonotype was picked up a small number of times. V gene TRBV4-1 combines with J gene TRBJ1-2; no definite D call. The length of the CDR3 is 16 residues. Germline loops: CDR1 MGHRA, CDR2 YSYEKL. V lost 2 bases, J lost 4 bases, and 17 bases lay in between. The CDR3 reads CASSQTDPLESYGYTF. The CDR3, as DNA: TGCGCCAGCAGCCAAACGGACCCCCTTGAGTCCTATGGCTACACCTTC.

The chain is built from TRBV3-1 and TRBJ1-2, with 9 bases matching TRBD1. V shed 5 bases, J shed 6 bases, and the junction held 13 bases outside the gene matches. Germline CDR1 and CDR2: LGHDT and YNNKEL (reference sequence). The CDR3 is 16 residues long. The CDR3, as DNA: TGTGCCAGCAGCTCCACCGGGACAGGGTATCGTCATGGCTACACCTTC. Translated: CASSSTGTGYRHGYTF.

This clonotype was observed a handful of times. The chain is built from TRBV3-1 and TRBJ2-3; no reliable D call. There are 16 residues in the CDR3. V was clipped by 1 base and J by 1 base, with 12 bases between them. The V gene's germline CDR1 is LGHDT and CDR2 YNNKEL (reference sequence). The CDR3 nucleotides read TGTGCCAGCAGCCAAGCCCAACCAGGTGGCACAGATACGCAGTATTTT. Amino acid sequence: CASSQAQPGGTDTQYF.

In DNA form, the CDR3 reads TGTGCCAGCAGATCCCGCGGGGGCCCCTCCTACAATGAGCAGTTCTTC. It yields the protein CASRSRGGPSYNEQFF. J is TRBJ2-1 and V is TRBV6-2 or TRBV6-3; maybe TRBD2 (7 bases). V lost 6 bases, J lost 0 bases, and 15 bases lay in between. Germline CDR1 and CDR2: MNHEY and SVGEGT. This CDR3 is 16 amino acids long.

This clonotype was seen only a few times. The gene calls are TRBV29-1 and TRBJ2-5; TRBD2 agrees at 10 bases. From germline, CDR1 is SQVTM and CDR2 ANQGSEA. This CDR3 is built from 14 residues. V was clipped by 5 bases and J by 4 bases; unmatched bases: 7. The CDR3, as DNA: TGCAGCGTTAAAAGCGGGGGGGCGGGAGAGACCCAGTACTTC. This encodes CSVKSGGAGETQYF.

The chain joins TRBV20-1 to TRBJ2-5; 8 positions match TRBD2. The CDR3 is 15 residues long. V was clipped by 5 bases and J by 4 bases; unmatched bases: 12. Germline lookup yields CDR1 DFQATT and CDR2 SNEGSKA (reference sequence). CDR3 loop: CSAQVPGLGAETQYF. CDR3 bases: TGCAGTGCTCAGGTCCCGGGACTAGGGGCAGAGACCCAGTACTTC.

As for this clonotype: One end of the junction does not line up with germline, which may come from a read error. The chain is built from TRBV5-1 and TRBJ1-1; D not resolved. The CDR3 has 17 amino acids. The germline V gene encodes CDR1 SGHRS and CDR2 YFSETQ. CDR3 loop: CASSLAPRQLMNTETFF. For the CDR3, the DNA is TGCGCCAGCAGCTTGGCCCCCAGGCAACTCATGAACACTGAAACTTTCTTT.

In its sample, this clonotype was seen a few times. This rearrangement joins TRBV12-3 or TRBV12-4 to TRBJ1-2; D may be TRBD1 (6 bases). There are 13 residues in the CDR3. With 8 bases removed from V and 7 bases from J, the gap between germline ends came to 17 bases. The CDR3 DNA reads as TGTGCCAGCGACGTAGGGGGGGATTTTGGCTACACCTTC. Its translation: CASDVGGDFGYTF.

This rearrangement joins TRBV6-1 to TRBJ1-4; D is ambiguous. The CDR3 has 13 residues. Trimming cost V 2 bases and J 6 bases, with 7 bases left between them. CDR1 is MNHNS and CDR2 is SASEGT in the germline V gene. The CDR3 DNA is TGTGCCAGCAGTGAATTAGGGCATGAAAAACTGTTTTTT. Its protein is CASSELGHEKLFF.

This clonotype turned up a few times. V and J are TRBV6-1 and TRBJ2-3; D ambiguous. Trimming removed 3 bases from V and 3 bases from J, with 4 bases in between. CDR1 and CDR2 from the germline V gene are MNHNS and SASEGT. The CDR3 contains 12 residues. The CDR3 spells CASSERTDTQYF. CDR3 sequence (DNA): TGTGCCAGCAGTGAGAGAACAGATACGCAGTATTTT.

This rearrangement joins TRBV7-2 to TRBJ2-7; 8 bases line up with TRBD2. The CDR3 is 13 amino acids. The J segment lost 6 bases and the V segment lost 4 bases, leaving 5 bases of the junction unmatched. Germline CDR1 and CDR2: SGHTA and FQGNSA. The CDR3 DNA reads TGTGCCAGCAGCTCGGGACTAGACCCCGAGCAGTACTTC. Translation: CASSSGLDPEQYF.

The CDR3, as DNA: TGTGCCAGCAGCTTGGAGGGAGGGATAGATACGCAGTATTTT. Encoded protein: CASSLEGGIDTQYF. The chain employs TRBV5-5 and TRBJ2-3, with 7 nucleotides matching TRBD2. The CDR3 covers 14 residues. V lost 0 bases to trimming and J lost 5 bases; unmatched junction nucleotides: 3. The germline V gene has CDR1 SGHKS and CDR2 YYEKEE (reference sequence).

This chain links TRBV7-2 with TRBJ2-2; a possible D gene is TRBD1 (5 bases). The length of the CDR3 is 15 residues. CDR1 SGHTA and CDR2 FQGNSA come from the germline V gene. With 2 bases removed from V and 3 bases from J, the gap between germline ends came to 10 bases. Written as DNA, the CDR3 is TGTGCCAGCAGCTTACAGGGTGACTACACCGGGGAGCTGTTTTTT. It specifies CASSLQGDYTGELFF. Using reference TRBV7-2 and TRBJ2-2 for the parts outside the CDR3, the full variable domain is GAGVSQSPSNKVTEKGKDVELRCDPISGHTALYWYRQSLGQGLEFLIYFQGNSAPDKSGLPSDRFSAERTGGSVSTLTIQRTQQEDSAVYLCASSLQGDYTGELFFGEGSRLTVL.

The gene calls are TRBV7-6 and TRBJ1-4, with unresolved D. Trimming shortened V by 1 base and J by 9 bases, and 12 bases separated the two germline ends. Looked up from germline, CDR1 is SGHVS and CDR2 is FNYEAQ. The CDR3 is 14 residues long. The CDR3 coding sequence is TGTGCCAGCAGCTTAGGACGGGAGGAGAAAAAACTGTTTTTT. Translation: CASSLGREEKKLFF.

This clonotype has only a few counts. The CDR3, as DNA: TGCAGCGTTCGGGACACAACCTACAATGAGCAGTTCTTC. Translating it yields CSVRDTTYNEQFF. V gene TRBV29-1 combines with J gene TRBJ2-1; possible D gene TRBD1, 6 bases. Trimming pared 5 bases from V and 2 bases from J, leaving 10 bases between. This CDR3 comprises 13 residues. Germline lookup yields CDR1 SQVTM and CDR2 ANQGSEA.

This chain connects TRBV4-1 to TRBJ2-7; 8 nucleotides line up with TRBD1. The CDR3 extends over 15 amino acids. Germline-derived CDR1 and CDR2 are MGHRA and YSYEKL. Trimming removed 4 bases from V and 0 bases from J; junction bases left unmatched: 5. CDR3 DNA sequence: TGCGCCAGCAGCCGTACAGGGGGAAGCTCCTACGAGCAGTACTTC. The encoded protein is CASSRTGGSSYEQYF.

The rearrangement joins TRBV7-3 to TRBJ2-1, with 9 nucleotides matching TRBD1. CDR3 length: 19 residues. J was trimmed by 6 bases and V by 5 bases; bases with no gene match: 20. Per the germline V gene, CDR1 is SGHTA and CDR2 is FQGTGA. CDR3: CASSLAGTGMGATGNEQFF. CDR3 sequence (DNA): TGTGCCAGCAGCCTAGCCGGGACAGGGATGGGCGCTACGGGCAATGAGCAGTTCTTC.

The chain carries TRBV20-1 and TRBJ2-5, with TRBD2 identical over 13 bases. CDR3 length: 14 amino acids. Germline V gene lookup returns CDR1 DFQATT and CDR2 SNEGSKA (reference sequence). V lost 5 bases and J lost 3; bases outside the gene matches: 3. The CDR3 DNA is TGCAGTGCTGATACTAGCGGGGGGGAAGAGACCCAGTACTTC. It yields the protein CSADTSGGEETQYF.

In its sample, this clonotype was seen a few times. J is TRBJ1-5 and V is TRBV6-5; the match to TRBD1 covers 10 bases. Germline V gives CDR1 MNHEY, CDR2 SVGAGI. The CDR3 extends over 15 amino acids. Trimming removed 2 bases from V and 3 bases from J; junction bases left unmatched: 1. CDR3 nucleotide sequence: TGTGCCAGCAGTTACGGACAGGGGGACAATCAGCCCCAGCATTTT. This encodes CASSYGQGDNQPQHF.